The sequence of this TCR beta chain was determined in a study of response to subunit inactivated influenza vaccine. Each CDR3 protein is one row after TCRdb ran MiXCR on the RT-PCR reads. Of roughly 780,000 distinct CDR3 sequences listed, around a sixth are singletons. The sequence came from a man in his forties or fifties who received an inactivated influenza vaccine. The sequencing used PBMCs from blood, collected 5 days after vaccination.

The CDR3 loop is CASSYSKGQTNYGYTF. CDR3 sequence (DNA): TGTGCCAGCAGTTACTCGAAAGGGCAGACTAACTATGGCTACACCTTC. This sequence joins TRBV6-2 or TRBV6-3 and TRBJ1-2; D unclear. V lost 0 bases, J lost 0 bases, and 11 bases lay in between. There are 16 residues in the CDR3. Germline V lookup: CDR1 MNHEY, CDR2 SVGEGT.